The rows below give T cell receptor beta chains drawn from one sample of a study of cytomegalovirus exposure and HLA in healthy donors. Measured with immunoSEQ multiplex PCR; TCRdb has only the in-frame clones, and not every one. The sample contains 70,000 to 95,000 clones, more than 80% of which appear only once. Sequencing used PBMCs. These receptors were obtained from a woman in her 30s in good health and CMV-seronegative. The CDR3 runs from the conserved cysteine through the conserved F or W. D genes are given only for firm matches. Only some rows state a clone size, as once, few, many or a class for expanded clones.

TRBV7-9	TRBJ1-5	NA	NA	CASSPDLLQPQHF	TGTGCCAGCAGCCCAGATTTGTTGCAGCCCCAGCATTTT
TRBV7-9	TRBJ2-7	NA	NA	CASQGVGPAEQYF	TGTGCCAGCCAAGGGGTGGGGCCGGCCGAGCAGTACTTC
TRBV18	TRBJ2-5	NA	TRBD1	CASSPGQEETQYF	TGTGCCAGCTCACCGGGACAGGAAGAGACCCAGTACTTC
TRBV4-2	TRBJ2-3	NA	TRBD2	CASSQVRLAGGRTDTQYF	TGTGCCAGCAGCCAAGTGCGCCTAGCGGGAGGTAGGACAGATACGCAGTATTTT
TRBV12-5	TRBJ1-2	NA	NA	CASGAGQTYGYTF	TGTGCTAGTGGCGCCGGACAGACCTATGGCTACACCTTC
TRBV7-9	TRBJ1-1	few	TRBD1	CASSPTGGGTEAFF	TGTGCCAGCAGCCCGACAGGGGGGGGTACTGAAGCTTTCTTT
TRBV19	TRBJ1-2	NA	NA	CASSIDIQGYYGYTF	TGTGCCAGTAGTATAGATATTCAGGGGTACTATGGCTACACCTTC
TRBV29-1	TRBJ2-3	NA	TRBD2	CSVLNPRLAGPTDTQYF	TGCAGCGTCCTGAACCCGAGACTAGCGGGGCCCACAGATACGCAGTATTTT
TRBV7-9	TRBJ2-1	NA	TRBD2	CASSPRTSGPSYNEQFF	TGTGCCAGCAGCCCAAGGACTAGCGGGCCTTCCTACAATGAGCAGTTCTTC
TRBV30	TRBJ1-1	NA	NA	CACRTAGKAFF	TGTGCCTGCCGAACCGCAGGAAAAGCTTTCTTT
TRBV11-2	TRBJ2-2	NA	NA	CASSGHRLPGVSNTGELFF	TGTGCCAGCAGCGGCCACAGGTTGCCAGGGGTTTCGAACACCGGGGAGCTGTTTTTT
TRBV28	TRBJ2-1	few	TRBD1	CASRVLRDRDYNEQFF	TGTGCCAGCAGGGTTCTAAGGGACAGGGACTACAATGAGCAGTTCTTC
TRBV5-1	TRBJ2-5	NA	NA	CATPHRGGEETQYF	TGCGCCACCCCTCACAGGGGGGGTGAAGAGACCCAGTACTTC
TRBV6-1	TRBJ1-2	NA	NA	CASALLGQHYGYTF	TGTGCCAGCGCCCTACTTGGACAGCACTATGGCTACACCTTC
TRBV5-1	TRBJ2-7	NA	TRBD2	CASSRGGSYEQYF	TGCGCCAGCAGCCGGGGGGGTTCCTACGAGCAGTACTTC
TRBV27	TRBJ1-2	NA	NA	CASRRGGEGYGYTF	TGTGCCAGCAGACGCGGGGGAGAGGGCTATGGCTACACCTTC
TRBV6-1	TRBJ1-5	NA	TRBD1	CASTLGTENQPQHF	TGTGCCAGCACCCTTGGGACAGAGAATCAGCCCCAGCATTTT
TRBV6-1	TRBJ2-2	NA	TRBD1	CASHRGHGGELFF	TGTGCCAGCCACAGGGGGCATGGCGGGGAGCTGTTTTTT
TRBV19	TRBJ2-1	NA	NA	CASSIPNSFDYNEQFF	TGTGCCAGTAGTATCCCAAACAGCTTCGATTACAATGAGCAGTTCTTC
TRBV11-2	TRBJ1-1	NA	TRBD1	CASSLEQGTEAFF	TGTGCCAGCAGCTTAGAACAGGGGACTGAAGCTTTCTTT
TRBV4-3	TRBJ2-1	NA	NA	CASSQDGRFLGRPVFFF	TGCGCCAGCAGCCAAGATGGTAGGTTCCTGGGGAGGCCGGTCTTCTTCTTC
TRBV2	TRBJ2-6	few	TRBD2	CASIKLAELSGANVLTF	TGTGCCAGCATAAAACTAGCGGAGCTCTCTGGGGCCAACGTCCTGACTTTC
TRBV19	TRBJ1-3	NA	NA	CASRLSSGNTIYF	TGTGCCTCCCGACTGAGCTCTGGAAACACCATATATTTT
TRBV5-1	TRBJ2-7	NA	TRBD1	CASGTEPTSPEQYF	TGCGCCAGTGGGACAGAGCCTACGAGTCCAGAGCAGTACTTC
TRBV9	TRBJ2-7	NA	NA	CASSIMDNYEQYF	TGTGCCAGCAGTATCATGGACAACTACGAGCAGTACTTC
TRBV5-6	TRBJ2-5	NA	TRBD2	CASSLAVAGGYQETQYF	TGTGCCAGCAGCTTGGCCGTAGCGGGAGGGTACCAAGAGACCCAGTACTTC
TRBV6-5	TRBJ2-7	NA	TRBD1	CASRTGGAPEQYF	TGTGCCAGCAGGACAGGGGGCGCGCCCGAGCAGTACTTC